The clone carrying this T cell receptor beta chain was found many times. A junction boundary mismatches the germline segment, possibly from a read error. For the second PCR, which ran for about 7 to 12 cycles, a sample-barcoded 5' primer and a J-beta primer mix were used. One entry per CDR3 protein results from TCRdb running MiXCR on the 5' RACE reads. The repertoire holds some 1.5 million distinct CDR3 sequences, with roughly 27% as singletons. This entry comes from a study of blood T cells in healthy people across ages. Study at large: T cells yielded about one barcoded beta molecule per two cells through template switching.

This TCR derives from a woman in her thirties in good health. Sample: blood.

CDR3 nucleotide sequence: TGTGCCAGCAGCTTATACGGCACAGATACGCAGTATTTT. This translates into CASSLYGTDTQYF. The chain recombines TRBV5-1 with TRBJ2-3; no clear D. The CDR3 runs to 13 residues. Germline lookup yields CDR1 SGHRS and CDR2 YFSETQ. Combining the CDR3 with reference TRBV5-1 and TRBJ2-3 gives the whole variable domain KAGVTQTPRYLIKTRGQQVTLSCSPISGHRSVSWYQQTPGQGLQFLFEYFSETQRNKGNFPGRFSGRQFSNSRSEMNVSTLELGDSALYLCASSLYGTDTQYFGPGTRLTVL.